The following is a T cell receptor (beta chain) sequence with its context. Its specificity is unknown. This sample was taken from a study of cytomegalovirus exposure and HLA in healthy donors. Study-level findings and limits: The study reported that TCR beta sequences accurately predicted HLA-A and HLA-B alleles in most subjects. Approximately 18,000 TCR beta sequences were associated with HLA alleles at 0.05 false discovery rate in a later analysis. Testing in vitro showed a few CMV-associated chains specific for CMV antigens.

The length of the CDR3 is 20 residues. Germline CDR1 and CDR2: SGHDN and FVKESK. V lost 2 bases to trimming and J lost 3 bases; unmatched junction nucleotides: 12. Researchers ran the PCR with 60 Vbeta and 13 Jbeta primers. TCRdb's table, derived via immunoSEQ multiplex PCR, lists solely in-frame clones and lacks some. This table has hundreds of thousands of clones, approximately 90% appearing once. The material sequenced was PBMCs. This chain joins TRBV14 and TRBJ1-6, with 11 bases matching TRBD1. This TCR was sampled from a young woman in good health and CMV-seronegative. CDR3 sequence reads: CASSQTPRDRGFDYNSPLHF. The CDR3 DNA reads TGTGCCAGCAGCCAAACTCCCCGGGACAGGGGGTTCGACTATAATTCACCCCTCCACTTT.